A selection of T cell receptor beta chains follows, all from one sample in a study of shared clonotypes between healthy human individuals. Sequenced by immunoSEQ multiplex PCR; TCRdb stores in-frame clones only, minus some. There are under 600,000 clones in the sample; around 97% occur only once, and less than 0.065% lies in the top ten. Sequencing used naive CD4+ T cells sorted from blood. The receptors here all came from a young woman in good health. CDR3s include the opening cysteine and the closing phenylalanine or tryptophan. Each record gives: V gene, CDR3 protein.

TRBV6-5,CAILAGAKTQYF
TRBV5-1,CASSLGVGAGELFF
TRBV6-5,CASSYEREGPETQYF
TRBV19,CASSNPGRAADTQYF
TRBV10-2,CASRATSGRVNEQFF
TRBV7-9,CASSLGAVSDRVPYEQYF
TRBV5-1,CASSLADTGELFF
TRBV19,CASSRGTNYEQYF
TRBV6-6,CATVWGASGGTIYF
TRBV2,CASRYRGTGNTIYF
TRBV5-1,CASSFPPNQGAEAFF
TRBV29-1,CSGVLDAHGNEQFF
TRBV9,CASSVHEGGNGANYGYTF
TRBV11-2,CASSGTSGSGNEQFF
TRBV30,CAWSLLEDTQYF
TRBV7-9,CASRGDFRIVTEAFF
TRBV19,CASSILGYGYTF
TRBV10-3,CAAGGETQYF
TRBV7-3,CASSPRGQGARETQYF
TRBV4-1,CASSHLADTNEQFF
TRBV28,CASSLSTGNTEAFF
TRBV2,CASRIRGATEAFF
TRBV28,CASSWGGYEQYF
TRBV7-3,CASSPHLLPGSSEKLFF
TRBV19,CASKGVRAETDTQYF
TRBV5-1,CASSLNTGGASYEQYF
TRBV29-1,CSVDHRDLVGETQYF
TRBV5-1,CASSLAGGAGTEAFF
TRBV7-2,CASSLALGTYGYTF
TRBV5-4,CASSHSGGQGGETQYF
TRBV18,CASSQGVSPNEKLFF
TRBV6-4,CASITGVAGFYYEQFF
TRBV19,CASRDLNSYEQYF
TRBV6-5,CASSYDRGYDEQFF
TRBV28,CASSPGQSYEQYF
TRBV29-1,CSVDGPGALEQYF
TRBV5-1,CASSPQGQETQYF
TRBV6-1,CASRSLAGAYEQYF
TRBV11-2,CASSSGHQKAYYGYTF
TRBV28,CASVTGQINYGYTF
TRBV10-2,CASRGSSLTNEQYF